Listed below are T cell receptor beta chains from one sample, sequenced in a study of T cell responses to AZD1222 COVID-19 vaccine. Measured with immunoSEQ multiplex PCR; TCRdb has only the in-frame clones, and not every one. The sample holds about 140,000 clones, approximately 92% seen once. This specimen consisted of peripheral blood, obtained 28 days after the second AZD1222 dose. The source is an adult who received the AZD1222 COVID-19 vaccine. CDR3s include the opening cysteine and the closing phenylalanine or tryptophan. The size entry is marked missing in some rows and otherwise reads once, few, many or a size class.

len: 15; j_gene: TRBJ1-5; v_gene: TRBV6-1; abundance: .; CDR3aa: CASSEQDNNNQPQHF
len: 11; j_gene: TRBJ1-2; v_gene: TRBV3-1/TRBV3-2; abundance: .; CDR3aa: CASSTYYGYTF
len: 13; j_gene: TRBJ1-5; v_gene: TRBV27; abundance: .; CDR3aa: CASSYRRYQPQHF
len: 15; j_gene: TRBJ1-4; v_gene: TRBV18; abundance: .; CDR3aa: CASSRGQMGQEKLFF
len: 16; j_gene: TRBJ1-1; v_gene: TRBV5-1; abundance: .; CDR3aa: CASSWGLLSMNTEAFF
len: 11; j_gene: TRBJ1-1; v_gene: TRBV6-5; abundance: .; CDR3aa: CATGRGTEAFF
len: 13; j_gene: TRBJ1-4; v_gene: TRBV12-3/TRBV12-4; abundance: .; CDR3aa: CASSFLTNEKLFF
len: 18; j_gene: TRBJ2-3; v_gene: TRBV7-2; abundance: .; CDR3aa: CASSFDGTSGLSTDTQYF
len: 15; j_gene: TRBJ2-7; v_gene: TRBV11-2; abundance: .; CDR3aa: CASSPSGNIPDEQYF
len: 16; j_gene: TRBJ1-6; v_gene: TRBV6-5; abundance: .; CDR3aa: CASSYRDPGVGSPLHF
len: 16; j_gene: TRBJ1-1; v_gene: TRBV14; abundance: .; CDR3aa: CASSPWPLGTSLEAFF
len: 14; j_gene: TRBJ2-7; v_gene: TRBV20-1; abundance: .; CDR3aa: CSASNRDTTFEQYF
len: 15; j_gene: TRBJ2-3; v_gene: TRBV4-1; abundance: once; CDR3aa: CASSPTGGSADTQYF
len: 16; j_gene: TRBJ2-1; v_gene: TRBV27; abundance: .; CDR3aa: CASTRKGGSSYNEQFF
len: 14; j_gene: TRBJ2-2; v_gene: TRBV2; abundance: once; CDR3aa: CASSGLAPTGELFF
len: 14; j_gene: TRBJ1-1; v_gene: TRBV5-5; abundance: .; CDR3aa: CASSLATGNTEAFF
len: 14; j_gene: TRBJ1-1; v_gene: TRBV5-1; abundance: .; CDR3aa: CASSLVGGTPEAFF
len: 18; j_gene: TRBJ1-1; v_gene: TRBV18; abundance: .; CDR3aa: CASSLYISGTGTEPEAFF
len: 13; j_gene: TRBJ1-4; v_gene: TRBV5-1; abundance: once; CDR3aa: CASSFATNEKLFF
len: 15; j_gene: TRBJ1-4; v_gene: TRBV7-3; abundance: .; CDR3aa: CASSRTGGDNEKLFF
len: 13; j_gene: TRBJ2-3; v_gene: TRBV29-1; abundance: .; CDR3aa: CSVRDGGMDTQYF
len: 15; j_gene: TRBJ1-1; v_gene: TRBV4-1; abundance: .; CDR3aa: CASSQGQGGYTEAFF
len: 15; j_gene: TRBJ1-2; v_gene: TRBV30; abundance: .; CDR3aa: CAWSAPWGVNYGYTF
len: 14; j_gene: TRBJ1-6; v_gene: TRBV28; abundance: .; CDR3aa: CASRSDLYNSPLHF
len: 16; j_gene: TRBJ1-1; v_gene: TRBV27; abundance: .; CDR3aa: CASSFSTVHMNTEAFF
len: 13; j_gene: TRBJ2-3; v_gene: TRBV4-1; abundance: .; CDR3aa: CASSQELPDTQYF
len: 15; j_gene: TRBJ1-2; v_gene: TRBV28; abundance: .; CDR3aa: CASSLPLKGIYGYTF
len: 13; j_gene: TRBJ1-1; v_gene: TRBV7-3; abundance: .; CDR3aa: CASSPLGGTEAFF
len: 17; j_gene: TRBJ1-5; v_gene: TRBV7-2; abundance: .; CDR3aa: CASSSGTGGAGTQPQHF
len: 19; j_gene: TRBJ2-2; v_gene: TRBV28; abundance: .; CDR3aa: CASSFFYTGLTGAHGELFF
len: 15; j_gene: TRBJ1-1; v_gene: TRBV5-4; abundance: .; CDR3aa: CASSWADRLNTEAFF
len: 14; j_gene: TRBJ1-6; v_gene: TRBV6-5; abundance: .; CDR3aa: CASSYGRDYSPLHF